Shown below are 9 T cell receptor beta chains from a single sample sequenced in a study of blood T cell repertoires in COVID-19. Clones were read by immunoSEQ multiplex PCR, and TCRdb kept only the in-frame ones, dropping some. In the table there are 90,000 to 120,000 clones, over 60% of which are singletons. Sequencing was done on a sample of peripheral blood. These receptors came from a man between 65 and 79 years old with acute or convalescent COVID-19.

CDR3 residues: CASSKQTAYEQYF. As DNA, the CDR3 is TGTGCCAGCAGTAAACAGACAGCGTACGAGCAGTACTTC. V usage is TRBV6-5 and J usage is TRBJ2-7; D may be TRBD1 (5 bases). The V gene lost 5 bases and the J gene lost 4 bases, with 12 bases spanning the gap. This CDR3 comprises 13 residues. Germline CDR1 MNHEY, CDR2 SVGAGI.

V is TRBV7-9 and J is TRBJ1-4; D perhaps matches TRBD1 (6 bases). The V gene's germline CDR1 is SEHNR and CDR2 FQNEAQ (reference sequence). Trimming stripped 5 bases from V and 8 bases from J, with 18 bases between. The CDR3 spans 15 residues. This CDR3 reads CASSVSTGRGEKLFF. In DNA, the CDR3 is TGTGCCAGCAGCGTGTCCACAGGGAGGGGAGAAAAACTGTTTTTT. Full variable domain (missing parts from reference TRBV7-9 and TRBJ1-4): DTGVSQNPRHKITKRGQNVTFRCDPISEHNRLYWYRQTLGQGPEFLTYFQNEAQLEKSRLLSDRFSAERPKGSFSTLEIQRTEQGDSAMYLCASSVSTGRGEKLFFGSGTQLSVL.

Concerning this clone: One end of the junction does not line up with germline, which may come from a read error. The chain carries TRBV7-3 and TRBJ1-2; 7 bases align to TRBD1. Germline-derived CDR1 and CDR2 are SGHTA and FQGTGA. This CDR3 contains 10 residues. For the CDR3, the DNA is TGTGCCAGCAGCTTAGACAGGGAACCCTTC. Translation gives CASSLDREPF.

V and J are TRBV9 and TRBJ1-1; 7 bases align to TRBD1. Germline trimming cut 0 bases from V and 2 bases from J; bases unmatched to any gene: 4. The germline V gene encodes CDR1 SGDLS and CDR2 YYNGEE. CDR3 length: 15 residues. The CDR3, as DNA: TGTGCCAGCAGCGTAGGTTTAGGGGGCAACACTGAAGCTTTCTTT. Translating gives CASSVGLGGNTEAFF.

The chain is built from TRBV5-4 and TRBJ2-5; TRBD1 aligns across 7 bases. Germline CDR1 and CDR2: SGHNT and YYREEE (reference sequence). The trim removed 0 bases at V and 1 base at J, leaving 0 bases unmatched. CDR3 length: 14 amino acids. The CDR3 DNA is TGTGCCAGCAGCTTGGGACAGGGCCAAGAGACCCAGTACTTC. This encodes CASSLGQGQETQYF.

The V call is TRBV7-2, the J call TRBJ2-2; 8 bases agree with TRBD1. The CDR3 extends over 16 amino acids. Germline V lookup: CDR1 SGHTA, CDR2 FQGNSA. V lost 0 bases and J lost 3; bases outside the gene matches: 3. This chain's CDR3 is CASSLAAGGYTGELFF. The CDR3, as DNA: TGTGCCAGCAGCTTAGCGGCAGGGGGCTACACCGGGGAGCTGTTTTTT.

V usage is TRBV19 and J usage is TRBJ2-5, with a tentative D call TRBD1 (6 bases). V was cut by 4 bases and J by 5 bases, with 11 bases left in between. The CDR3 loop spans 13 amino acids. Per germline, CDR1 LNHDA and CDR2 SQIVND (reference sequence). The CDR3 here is CASSTNRAETQYF. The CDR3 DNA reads TGTGCCAGTAGTACCAACAGGGCTGAGACCCAGTACTTC.

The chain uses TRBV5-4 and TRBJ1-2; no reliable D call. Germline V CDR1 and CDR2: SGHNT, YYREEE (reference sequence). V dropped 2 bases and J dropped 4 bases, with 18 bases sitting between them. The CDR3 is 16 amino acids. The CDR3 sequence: CASSFFTVGSGYGYTF. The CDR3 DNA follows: TGTGCCAGCAGCTTCTTCACCGTGGGGAGTGGCTATGGCTACACCTTC. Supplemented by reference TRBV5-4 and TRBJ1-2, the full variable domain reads ETGVTQSPTHLIKTRGQQVTLRCSSQSGHNTVSWYQQALGQGPQFIFQYYREEENGRGNFPPRFSGLQFPNYSSELNVNALELDDSALYLCASSFFTVGSGYGYTFGSGTRLTVV.

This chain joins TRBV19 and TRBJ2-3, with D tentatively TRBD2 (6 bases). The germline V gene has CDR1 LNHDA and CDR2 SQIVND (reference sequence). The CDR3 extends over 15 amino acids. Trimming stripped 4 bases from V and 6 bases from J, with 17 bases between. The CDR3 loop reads CASSSTSSLEDTQYF. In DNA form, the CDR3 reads TGTGCCAGTAGTAGTACTAGCAGCCTCGAGGATACGCAGTATTTT.